This TCR beta chain emerged from a study of cytomegalovirus exposure and HLA in healthy donors. On the study more broadly: For the 300 to 450 genotyped donors, about 81% fell within the Caucasian-associated ancestry cluster.

The PCR used 60 Vbeta and 13 Jbeta primers. The data were produced by immunoSEQ multiplex PCR, yet TCRdb's version contains in-frame clones alone and is incomplete. Of 150,000 to 200,000 clones listed, 9.5% are singletons. The CDR3 length is 15 residues. Germline values: CDR1 SGHRS, CDR2 YFSETQ. The J segment lost 6 bases and the V segment lost 0 bases, leaving 7 bases of the junction unmatched. This TCR came from a woman between 25 and 40 years old in good health and CMV-seropositive. The sample was PBMCs. The chain recombines TRBV5-1 with TRBJ2-7, with 9 nucleotides matching TRBD1. CDR3 bases: TGCGCCAGCAGCTTGGCGGGCGACAGGGGGGGCGAGCAGTACTTC. Its translation: CASSLAGDRGGEQYF.